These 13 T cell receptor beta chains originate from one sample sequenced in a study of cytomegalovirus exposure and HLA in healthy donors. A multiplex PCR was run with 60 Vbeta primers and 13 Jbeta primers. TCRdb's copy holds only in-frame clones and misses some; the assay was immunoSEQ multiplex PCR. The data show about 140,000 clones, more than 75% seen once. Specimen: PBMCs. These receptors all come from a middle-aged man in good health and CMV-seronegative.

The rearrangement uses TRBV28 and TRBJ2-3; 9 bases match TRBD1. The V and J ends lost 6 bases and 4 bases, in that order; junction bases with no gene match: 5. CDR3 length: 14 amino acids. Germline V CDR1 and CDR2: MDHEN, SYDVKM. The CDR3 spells CASSKTGGADTQYF. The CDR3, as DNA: TGTGCCAGCAGCAAGACAGGGGGTGCAGATACGCAGTATTTT.

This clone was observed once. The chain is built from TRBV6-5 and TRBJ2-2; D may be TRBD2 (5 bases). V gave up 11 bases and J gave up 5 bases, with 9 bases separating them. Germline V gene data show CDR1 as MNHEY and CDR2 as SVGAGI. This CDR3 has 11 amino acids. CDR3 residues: CAGPGTGELFF. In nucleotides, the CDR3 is TGTGCCGGGCCGGGAACCGGGGAGCTGTTTTTT.

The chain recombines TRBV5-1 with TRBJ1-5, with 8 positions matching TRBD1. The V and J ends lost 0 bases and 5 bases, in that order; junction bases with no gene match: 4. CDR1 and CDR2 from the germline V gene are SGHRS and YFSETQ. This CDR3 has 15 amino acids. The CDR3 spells CASSLGQGFDQPQHF. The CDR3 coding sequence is TGCGCCAGCAGCTTGGGACAGGGGTTCGATCAGCCCCAGCATTTT.

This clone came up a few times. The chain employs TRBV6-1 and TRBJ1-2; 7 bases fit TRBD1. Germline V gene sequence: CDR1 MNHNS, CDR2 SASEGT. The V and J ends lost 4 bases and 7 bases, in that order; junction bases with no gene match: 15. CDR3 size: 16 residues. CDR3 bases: TGTGCCAGCAGTGTGGTGGCGGGACAGCTAGGAGGTGGCTACACCTTC. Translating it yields CASSVVAGQLGGGYTF.

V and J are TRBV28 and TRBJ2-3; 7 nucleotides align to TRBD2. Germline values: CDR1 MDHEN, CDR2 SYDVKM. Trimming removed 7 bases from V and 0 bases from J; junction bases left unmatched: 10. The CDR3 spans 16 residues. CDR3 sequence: CASTTILAPSTDTQYF. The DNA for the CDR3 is TGTGCCAGCACCACCATACTAGCGCCTAGCACAGATACGCAGTATTTT.

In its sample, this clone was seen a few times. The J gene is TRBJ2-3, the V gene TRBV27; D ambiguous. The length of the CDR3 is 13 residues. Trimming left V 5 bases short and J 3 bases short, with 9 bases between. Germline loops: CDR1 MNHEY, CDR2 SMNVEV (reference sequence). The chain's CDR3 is CASSPPGTDTQYF. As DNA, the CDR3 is TGTGCCAGCAGTCCCCCGGGTACAGATACGCAGTATTTT.

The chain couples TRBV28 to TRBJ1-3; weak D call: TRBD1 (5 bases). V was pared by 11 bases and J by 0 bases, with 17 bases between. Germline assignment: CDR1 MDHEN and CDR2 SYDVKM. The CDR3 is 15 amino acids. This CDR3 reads CAPTQGELSGNTIYF. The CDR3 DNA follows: TGTGCCCCTACGCAGGGCGAGCTCTCTGGAAACACCATATATTTT. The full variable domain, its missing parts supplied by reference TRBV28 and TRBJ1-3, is DVKVTQSSRYLVKRTGEKVFLECVQDMDHENMFWYRQDPGLGLRLIYFSYDVKMKEKGDIPEGYSVSREKKERFSLILESASTNQTSMYLCAPTQGELSGNTIYFGEGSWLTVV.

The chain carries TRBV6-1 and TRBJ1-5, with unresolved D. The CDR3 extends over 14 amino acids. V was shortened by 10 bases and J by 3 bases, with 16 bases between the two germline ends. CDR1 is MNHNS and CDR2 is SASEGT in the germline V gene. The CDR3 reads CATRREMVNQPQHF. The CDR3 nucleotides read TGTGCCACCCGTCGGGAGATGGTCAATCAGCCCCAGCATTTT.

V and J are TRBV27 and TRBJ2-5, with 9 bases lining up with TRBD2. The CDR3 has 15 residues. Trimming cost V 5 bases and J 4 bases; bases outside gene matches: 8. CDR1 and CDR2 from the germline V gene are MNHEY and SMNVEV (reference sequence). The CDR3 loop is CASSPWTSETETQYF. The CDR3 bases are TGTGCCAGCAGTCCATGGACTAGCGAGACAGAGACCCAGTACTTC.

For the CDR3, the DNA is TGTGCCAGCAGCCCACACATCCGGGGACTGAACACCGGGGAGCTGTTTTTT. Residues: CASSPHIRGLNTGELFF. The chain links TRBV9 to TRBJ2-2, with D perhaps TRBD2 (6 bases). CDR1 and CDR2 from the germline V gene are SGDLS and YYNGEE. The V end lost 4 bases, the J end lost 1 base, and 17 bases lay between the germline ends. The CDR3 has 17 residues.

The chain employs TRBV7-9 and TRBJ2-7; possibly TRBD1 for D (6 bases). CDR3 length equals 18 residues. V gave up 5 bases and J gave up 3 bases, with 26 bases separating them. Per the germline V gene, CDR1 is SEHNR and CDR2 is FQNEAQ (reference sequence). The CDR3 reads CASSEDRWGQGSSYEQYF. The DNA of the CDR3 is TGTGCCAGCAGCGAAGATCGCTGGGGGCAGGGGAGCAGCTACGAGCAGTACTTC. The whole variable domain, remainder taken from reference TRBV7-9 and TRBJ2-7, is DTGVSQNPRHKITKRGQNVTFRCDPISEHNRLYWYRQTLGQGPEFLTYFQNEAQLEKSRLLSDRFSAERPKGSFSTLEIQRTEQGDSAMYLCASSEDRWGQGSSYEQYFGPGTRLTVT.

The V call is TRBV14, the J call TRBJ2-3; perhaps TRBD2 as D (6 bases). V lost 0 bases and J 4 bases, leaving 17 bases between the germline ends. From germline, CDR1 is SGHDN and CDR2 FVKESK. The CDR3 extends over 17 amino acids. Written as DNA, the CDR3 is TGTGCCAGCAGCCAAGAAGCGACTAGTAACAGCGCAGATACGCAGTATTTT. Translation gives CASSQEATSNSADTQYF.

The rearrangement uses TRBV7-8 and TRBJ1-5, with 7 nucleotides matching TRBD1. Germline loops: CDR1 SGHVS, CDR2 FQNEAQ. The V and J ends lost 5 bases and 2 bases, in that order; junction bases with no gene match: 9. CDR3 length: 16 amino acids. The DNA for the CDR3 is TGTGCCAGCAGCCCCGACAGGGTAGAAGGCAATCAGCCCCAGCATTTT. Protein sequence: CASSPDRVEGNQPQHF.